The TCR beta chain described here comes from a study of control samples from healthy donors and cancer patients. The CDR3 length is 16 residues. Germline CDR1 reads LNHDA; CDR2 reads SQIVND (reference sequence). V gave up 5 bases and J gave up 0 bases; unmatched junction bases: 7. Assay: immunoSEQ multiplex PCR; the TCRdb copy retains only in-frame clones and omits some. The sample includes 90,000 to 130,000 clones, roughly 88% of them seen just once. The TCR sequence derives from a woman aged 55 to 70 with lung cancer. This sequence joins TRBV19 and TRBJ1-3; 7 positions match TRBD1. The specimen was PBMCs. The CDR3: CASSGGGQISGNTIYF. DNA for the CDR3: TGTGCCAGTAGTGGGGGGGGACAGATCTCTGGAAACACCATATATTTT. The whole variable domain, remainder taken from reference TRBV19 and TRBJ1-3, is DGGITQSPKYLFRKEGQNVTLSCEQNLNHDAMYWYRQDPGQGLRLIYYSQIVNDFQKGDIAEGYSVSREKKESFPLTVTSAQKNPTAFYLCASSGGGQISGNTIYFGEGSWLTVV.